This TCR beta chain derives from a study of CD4 T cells in relation to SARS-CoV-2 and coronaviruses. Study-level points and caveats: In 55% to 75% of donors, memory CD4+ clonotypes crossrecognized SARS-CoV-2 and at least one common cold coronavirus spike.

TCRdb keeps only in-frame clones here, not all; method: immunoSEQ multiplex PCR. In the table there are 25,000 or so clones, around 76% of which are singletons. Unexposed donor CD4+ T cells date from about 2011-2018, before the COVID-19 pandemic. Isolation of CD4+ T cells took place after approximately 10 days in culture. This clone appeared a single time. Its antigen is as yet unknown. V was shortened by 3 bases and J by 1 base, with 10 bases between the two germline ends. The CDR3 sequence is 15 residues long. Germline V gene data show CDR1 as LNHDA and CDR2 as SQIVND (reference sequence). V is TRBV19 and J is TRBJ1-5; perhaps TRBD1 as D (5 bases). This receptor was obtained from a human donor in good health. The sequencing input was CD4+ T cells from PBMCs, cultured in vitro. CDR3 in amino acids: CASSIFRDSNQPQHF. For the CDR3, the DNA is TGTGCCAGTAGTATTTTTCGGGACAGCAATCAGCCCCAGCATTTT. The full variable domain, its missing parts supplied by reference TRBV19 and TRBJ1-5, is DGGITQSPKYLFRKEGQNVTLSCEQNLNHDAMYWYRQDPGQGLRLIYYSQIVNDFQKGDIAEGYSVSREKKESFPLTVTSAQKNPTAFYLCASSIFRDSNQPQHFGDGTRLSIL.